The text below deals with one T cell receptor (beta chain). Sequencing used immunoSEQ multiplex PCR; TCRdb keeps in-frame clones, though not all of them. The sample lists more than 95,000 clones; 86% were seen once. CDR3 length: 18 residues. Trimming pared 0 bases from V and 4 bases from J, leaving 16 bases between. CDR1 is PRHDT, CDR2 FYEKMQ, per germline (reference sequence). This sample was taken from a study of T cell responses to AZD1222 COVID-19 vaccine. The V and J genes are TRBV13 and TRBJ1-6; perhaps TRBD1 as D (5 bases). This specimen was peripheral blood, taken 28 days after the second AZD1222 dose. The TCR originated in an adult who received the AZD1222 COVID-19 vaccine. CDR3 sequence reads: CASSLGFFRDGYNSPLHF. The CDR3 coding sequence is TGTGCCAGCAGCTTAGGATTCTTTCGGGACGGATATAATTCACCCCTCCACTTT.